In this sample, the clone carrying this T cell receptor beta chain turned up once. The data derive from a study of blood T cell repertoires in COVID-19. Study at large: Nucleic acid was either cDNA or gDNA, and it came from T cells, B-cell-depleted T cells, or PBMCs.

The trim removed 0 bases at V and 0 bases at J, leaving 7 bases unmatched. The CDR3 totals 19 residues. Looked up from germline, CDR1 is SEHNR and CDR2 is FQNEAQ (reference sequence). The method was immunoSEQ multiplex PCR; TCRdb's version includes in-frame clones alone and lacks a portion of them. The sample yields 45,000 or so clones, around 82% seen once. The sequenced sample consisted of peripheral blood. V and J are TRBV7-9 and TRBJ2-1, with 11 positions matching TRBD2. The clonotype originates from a human donor in a cohort sampled during active COVID-19. CDR3 sequence (DNA): TGTGCCAGCAGCTTAGCGCCCCGACTAGCGGGGCGCTCCTACAATGAGCAGTTCTTC. This encodes CASSLAPRLAGRSYNEQFF.